The 9 T cell receptor beta chains presented below share a single source sample, sequenced in a study of shared clonotypes between healthy human individuals. Assay: immunoSEQ multiplex PCR; the TCRdb copy retains only in-frame clones and omits some. The table lists more than 1,200,000 clones, just under 99% of them singletons. The sequencing sample was made of naive CD4+ T cells sorted from blood. The subset is: CD45RA+ positively selected. The receptors originated from a young man in good health.

This chain joins TRBV2 and TRBJ1-5; TRBD1 aligns across 9 bases. Trimming removed 5 bases from V and 5 bases from J; junction bases left unmatched: 10. Per germline, CDR1 SNHLY and CDR2 FYNNEI. There are 16 residues in the CDR3. The CDR3 bases are TGTGCCAGCAGTCCACGAGAGGACAGGGGTGATCAGCCCCAGCATTTT. Encoded protein: CASSPREDRGDQPQHF.

The chain has TRBV10-3 and TRBJ1-1; D remains ambiguous. Germline V gives CDR1 ENHRY, CDR2 SYGVKD. V was cut by 6 bases and J by 0 bases, with 11 bases left in between. The CDR3 consists of 14 residues. CDR3 sequence reads: CAIRPTVMNTEAFF. The DNA for the CDR3 is TGTGCCATCAGACCGACGGTTATGAACACTGAAGCTTTCTTT.

V gene TRBV27 combines with J gene TRBJ2-7; tentative D call: TRBD1 (6 bases). The CDR3 sequence is 16 residues long. CDR1 MNHEY and CDR2 SMNVEV come from the germline V gene (reference sequence). V was shortened by 5 bases and J by 2 bases, with 19 bases between the two germline ends. In DNA, the CDR3 is TGTGCCAGCAGTGTACAGGGCCGACTAAAACCCTACGAGCAGTACTTC. Translated: CASSVQGRLKPYEQYF.

This CDR3 is CASSPRIQGRGSTEAFF. The CDR3 nucleotides are TGTGCCAGCTCACCGAGGATCCAGGGGCGGGGGTCCACTGAAGCTTTCTTT. The rearrangement uses TRBV18 and TRBJ1-1; D perhaps matches TRBD1 (6 bases). V was cut by 3 bases and J by 4 bases, with 21 bases left in between. The CDR3 covers 17 residues. Germline CDR1 and CDR2: KGHSH and LQKENI.

The chain combines TRBV9 with TRBJ2-2, with D possibly being TRBD2 (6 bases). V was cut by 3 bases and J by 2 bases, with 11 bases left in between. This CDR3 has 15 amino acids. CDR1 SGDLS and CDR2 YYNGEE come from the germline V gene. The CDR3 loop reads CASSDRDFNTGELFF. In DNA, the CDR3 is TGTGCCAGCAGCGACCGGGACTTTAACACCGGGGAGCTGTTTTTT.

The V gene is TRBV7-9, the J gene TRBJ2-2, with D possibly being TRBD1 (6 bases). Germline V lookup: CDR1 SEHNR, CDR2 FQNEAQ (reference sequence). The CDR3 loop spans 14 amino acids. The germline V and J ends were trimmed by 10 bases and 3 bases, with 15 bases remaining between them. The CDR3 loop reads CAIIGAGDTGELFF. In DNA, the CDR3 is TGTGCCATCATAGGGGCAGGGGACACCGGGGAGCTGTTTTTT.

The CDR3 nucleotides read TGTGCCAGCAGCCCCGGCGGCAGTACCTACGAGCAGTACTTC. Encoded protein: CASSPGGSTYEQYF. The chain is built from TRBV5-4 and TRBJ2-7; D unclear. The CDR3 covers 14 residues. CDR1 and CDR2 (germline): SGHNT, YYREEE (reference sequence). Trimming took off 4 bases at V and 2 bases at J, with 13 bases between the two ends.

In regard to this clone: The sample has other DNA sequences that encode this CDR3 too. The V gene is TRBV5-1, the J gene TRBJ2-1, with unresolved D. This CDR3 is 13 amino acids long. Trimming cost V 0 bases and J 4 bases, with 5 bases left between them. The V gene's germline CDR1 is SGHRS and CDR2 YFSETQ. The chain's CDR3 is CASSLDLYNEQFF. The CDR3 coding sequence is TGCGCCAGCAGCTTGGACTTGTACAATGAGCAGTTCTTC.

This chain connects TRBV19 to TRBJ2-7, with a tentative D call TRBD1 (5 bases). The CDR3 extends over 11 amino acids. Per germline, CDR1 LNHDA and CDR2 SQIVND (reference sequence). The ends were cut back, 5 bases at V and 5 bases at J, with 7 bases in the middle. The chain's CDR3 is CASSLRDEQYF. For the CDR3, the DNA is TGTGCCAGTAGTCTCAGGGACGAGCAGTACTTC.